This T cell receptor (beta chain) was sequenced during a study of Graves' ophthalmopathy and Graves' hyperthyroidism. CDR3 length equals 13 residues. The germline gives CDR1 SGHDN, CDR2 FVKESK. The J segment lost 4 bases and the V segment lost 7 bases, leaving 7 bases of the junction unmatched. At least ten counts were recorded for this clonotype. As yet, its antigen is unknown. Diagnosis used clinical symptoms, serum thyroxine, TRAb, thyroid ultrasound and orbital computed tomography. Amplified material comprised TCR beta CDR3 regions derived from RNA transcripts. Second-round multiplex PCR came after first-round RT-PCR with HTBI primers. MiXCR, applied by TCRdb to the multiplex PCR reads, yields one record per CDR3 protein. Of around 1.1 million distinct CDR3 sequences detected, about 40% appear once; the ten largest clones hold more than 9.5%. Regarding the study as a whole: In blood, most expanded thyroid clonotypes above 0.001 frequency were also detected. Discriminating ophthalmopathy from stable hyperthyroidism, a 13-signature model attained a sensitivity of about 88% and a specificity of around 81%.

What was sequenced was peripheral blood or thyroid tissue (not recorded which). The clonotype was recovered from an adult man with Graves' hyperthyroidism. The rearrangement joins TRBV14 to TRBJ2-7; 7 bases are shared with TRBD2. In DNA form, the CDR3 reads TGTGCCAGCAAACGGGGGGATAGATACGAGCAGTACTTC. Encoded protein: CASKRGDRYEQYF. Full variable domain (rest looked up from reference TRBV14 and TRBJ2-7): EAGVTQFPSHSVIEKGQTVTLRCDPISGHDNLYWYRRVMGKEIKFLLHFVKESKQDESGMPNNRFLAERTGGTYSTLKVQPAELEDSGVYFCASKRGDRYEQYFGPGTRLTVT.